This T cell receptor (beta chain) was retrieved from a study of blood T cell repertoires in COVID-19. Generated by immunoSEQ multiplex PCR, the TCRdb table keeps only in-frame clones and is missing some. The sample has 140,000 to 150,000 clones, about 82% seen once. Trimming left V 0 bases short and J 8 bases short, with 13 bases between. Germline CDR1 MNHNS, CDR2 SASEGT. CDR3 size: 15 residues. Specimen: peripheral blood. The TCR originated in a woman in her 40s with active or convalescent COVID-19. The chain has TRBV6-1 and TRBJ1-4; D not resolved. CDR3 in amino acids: CASSEALPNFEKLFF. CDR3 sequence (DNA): TGTGCCAGCAGTGAAGCGCTTCCCAACTTCGAAAAACTGTTTTTT.